This record looks at one T cell receptor (beta chain) sequence and its context. Its antigen remains unidentified. Compared with germline, one end of the junction differs, possibly owing to a read error. The sample belongs to a study of tumor-infiltrating lymphocytes in primary liver carcinoma (dated by TCRdb to about 2017). In terms of the full investigation: Five patients with histopathologically diagnosed primary liver carcinoma underwent surgical resection in China between November 2015 and 2016. Technical replicate repertoires showed high reproducibility, with mean shared-clone rates about 0.92 and correlation coefficients above 0.98. The five patients, three men and two women aged 30 to 69 years, had hepatocellular carcinoma (four) or combined HCC and intrahepatic cholangiocarcinoma (one). TCRbeta repertoire sequencing covered 35 or so specimens from 5 patients: some 25 tumor regions, 5 adjacent noncancerous liver tissues and 5 peripheral blood samples. The five patients had tumors staged T1-T3 N0M0, with maximum diameters ranging from roughly 4 to 10 cm. Each sample produced roughly 3.5 to 8 million productive TCRbeta reads, and read depth showed no significant difference between tissue types. TCRbeta repertoire sequencing, expression microarrays and whole-exome sequencing were combined in the study across five regions of each liver tumor, with adjacent normal tissue and blood also included. Overall study results and their limits: Only a few patients were included in the study, and the authors note that the findings should be validated in a larger study. Because the samples were bulk and unsorted, CD4+ and CD8+ T cell repertoires could not be compared. Consistent with antigen-driven expansion, pairs of tumor regions showed higher repertoire overlap (mean roughly 35%) than either tumor-adjacent pairs (approximately 17%) or tumor-blood pairs (roughly 14%). The top 250 clones made up a significantly larger repertoire fraction in tumors than in blood (p = 0.039). Only the TCR beta chain was sequenced, which likely underestimates true repertoire diversity because unpaired alpha chains were not captured.

Blood RNA was extracted from unsorted whole blood using TRIzol reagent, and germline DNA was obtained with the DNeasy Blood & Tissue kit. At the time of sampling, the patients were treatment-naive and had chronic HBV infection. Before surgery, roughly 4 milliliters of peripheral blood were drawn into K2EDTA tubes. Using a constant-region primer and ProtoScript II reverse transcriptase, TCRbeta-specific cDNA was reverse-transcribed from about 460 ng total RNA. Construction of the TCRbeta libraries relied on three nested rounds of multiplex PCR, following a slightly modified ARM-PCR procedure. Each of the first two PCR rounds ran for 10 cycles and used multiplex TRBV1-TRBV30 forward primers together with a Cbeta reverse primer. Sample barcodes and Illumina adapters were added in a final 25-cycle PCR with Deep VentR polymerase. Before sequencing, amplicons of 200-500 bp were gel-purified using a QIAquick gel extraction kit. The TCRbeta amplicons were sequenced with 250-bp paired-end reads on an Illumina HiSeq 2500. The study's processing was this. Trimmomatic v0.33 was used to quality-trim the reads, and FLASH v1.2.11 was used to merge paired reads so that full CDR3 sequences could be recovered. V, D and J germline segments were assigned to the rearranged TCRbeta sequences using MiGEC v1.2.1b. Clonotype statistics and Shannon-Wiener diversity indices were calculated with VDJtools v1.0.0. To reduce sampling bias, subsequent analyses other than the diversity analysis used only the 250 most abundant clonotypes in each sample. TCRdb trimmed the raw reads at Q25, called clones with MiXCR and kept productive beta chains. Here each entry gathers all rows of one CDR3 protein and keeps the most common genes and DNA. The V and J calls were determined by TCRdb, not by the authors. The sample profile shows fewer than 350,000 distinct CDR3 sequences; roughly 60% of them were found once. The top ten constitute about 8.4% of the sample.

Sequences SGHAT (CDR1) and FQNNGV (CDR2) are obtained from the germline V gene. From the cysteine through the phenylalanine, the CDR3 covers 15 amino acids. The only DNA kept is the CDR3, 45 bases in frame from the first base. The TCR sequence derives from a middle-aged man with primary liver carcinoma and hepatitis B virus infection. The sequenced material came from peripheral blood. The receptor chain draws on TRBV11-2 and TRBJ2-1, with an unclear D gene assignment. At the DNA level, the sequence is TGTGCCAGCAGCTTAGCCATGGGTAATAACAATAAGCAGTTCTTC. Its amino acids are CASSLAMGNNNKQFF.